The 14 T cell receptor beta chains listed next were all sequenced from one sample in a study of blood T cell repertoires in COVID-19. Using immunoSEQ multiplex PCR, the repertoire was profiled, and TCRdb retains in-frame clones only, with some absent. The sample records about 69,000 clones, about nine tenths being singletons. The sample taken for sequencing was peripheral blood. The receptors come from a man under 40 with acute or convalescent COVID-19.

The chain links TRBV14 to TRBJ1-1; D is ambiguous. The CDR3 consists of 14 residues. Germline CDR1 and CDR2: SGHDN and FVKESK. V lost 0 bases, J lost 5 bases, and 10 bases lay in between. The CDR3 is CASSQDRQVTEAFF. The CDR3 DNA reads as TGTGCCAGCAGCCAAGATCGGCAGGTAACTGAAGCTTTCTTT.

This clone was seen a single time. J is TRBJ1-2 and V is TRBV24-1, with D maybe TRBD1 (5 bases). The germline gives CDR1 KGHDR, CDR2 SFDVKD. V was cut by 2 bases and J by 3 bases, with 12 bases left in between. This CDR3 has 15 residues. The CDR3 DNA reads as TGTGCCACCAGTGATTCAAAAGGGGAAGACTATGGCTACACCTTC. This codes for CATSDSKGEDYGYTF.

The rearrangement uses TRBV27 and TRBJ1-6; D gene uncertain. Germline V gene data show CDR1 as MNHEY and CDR2 as SMNVEV (reference sequence). This CDR3 comprises 13 residues. Trimming pared 5 bases from V and 8 bases from J, leaving 10 bases between. CDR3 in amino acids: CASSTVRDSPLHF. DNA of the CDR3: TGTGCCAGCAGTACGGTGAGGGATTCACCCCTCCACTTT.

This sequence joins TRBV6-2 or TRBV6-3 and TRBJ2-1, with D tentatively TRBD1 (5 bases). Per germline, CDR1 MNHEY and CDR2 SVGEGT. V was clipped by 4 bases and J by 0 bases, with 19 bases between them. This CDR3 region has 18 residues. The CDR3: CASSSFKGWETSYNEQFF. Written as DNA, the CDR3 is TGTGCCAGCAGTTCCTTTAAGGGGTGGGAAACCTCCTACAATGAGCAGTTCTTC.

To note about this clone: Different DNA sequences within this sample yield the same CDR3. CDR3 amino acids: CAWSGPGQGNQPQHF. The CDR3 DNA is TGTGCCTGGAGCGGACCGGGACAGGGGAATCAGCCCCAGCATTTT. This chain links TRBV30 with TRBJ1-5, with TRBD1 identical over 10 bases. CDR1 is GTSNPN and CDR2 is SVGIG in the germline V gene (reference sequence). Germline trimming cut 3 bases from V and 4 bases from J; bases unmatched to any gene: 6. This CDR3 region has 15 residues.

In its sample, this clone was seen a few times. The gene calls are TRBV12-5 and TRBJ2-3, with TRBD2 matching over 7 bases. This CDR3 region has 14 residues. Germline loops: CDR1 LGHNT, CDR2 FRNRAP. The ends lost 3 bases at V and 0 bases at J; junction bases unmatched: 0. The CDR3 coding sequence is TGTGCTAGTGGTTTCGGGGGGAGCACAGATACGCAGTATTTT. Translation gives CASGFGGSTDTQYF.

The genes are TRBV9 and TRBJ1-6; 7 bases align to TRBD1. V shed 3 bases and J 7 bases; nucleotides not matched to a gene: 4. Looked up from germline, CDR1 is SGDLS and CDR2 is YYNGEE. The CDR3 extends over 14 amino acids. The CDR3 DNA reads as TGTGCCAGCAGCGCCAGGGGGTCCAATTCACCCCTCCACTTT. Its translation is CASSARGSNSPLHF.

This clone was observed a few times. The chain has TRBV5-1 and TRBJ1-4; maybe TRBD1 (6 bases). Deletions cut 3 bases from V and 8 bases from J, with 20 bases between. The CDR3 is 16 amino acids. CDR1 is SGHRS and CDR2 is YFSETQ in the germline V gene. The CDR3 reads CASSSQGNRQWEKLFF. In DNA, the CDR3 is TGCGCCAGCAGCTCACAGGGAAACCGGCAATGGGAAAAACTGTTTTTT.

The CDR3 is CASSSTVSYGYTF. CDR3 in DNA: TGTGCCAGCAGCTCCACAGTTTCCTATGGCTACACCTTC. The chain employs TRBV14 and TRBJ1-2, with no clear D. This CDR3 has 13 residues. V gave up 5 bases and J gave up 4 bases, with 11 bases separating them. Germline assignment: CDR1 SGHDN and CDR2 FVKESK.

The rearrangement joins TRBV18 to TRBJ1-2, with D tentatively TRBD1 (6 bases). Germline CDR1 and CDR2: KGHSH and LQKENI. This CDR3 has 15 residues. V lost 4 bases, J lost 7 bases, and 19 bases lay in between. CDR3 nucleotide sequence: TGTGCCAGCTCACGAGTTGGGCAGGGGTACGGTGGCTACACCTTC. Translation gives CASSRVGQGYGGYTF.

The chain employs TRBV5-4 and TRBJ2-5; 9 bases align to TRBD2. This CDR3 is built from 16 residues. Germline V gene sequence: CDR1 SGHNT, CDR2 YYREEE (reference sequence). The V segment lost 0 bases and the J segment 5 bases; nucleotides outside the gene matches: 8. This CDR3 reads CASSLDAGGLTETQYF. The CDR3 DNA reads TGTGCCAGCAGCTTGGATGCGGGGGGGCTCACGGAGACCCAGTACTTC. Full variable domain (outside the CDR3, taken from reference TRBV5-4 and TRBJ2-5): ETGVTQSPTHLIKTRGQQVTLRCSSQSGHNTVSWYQQALGQGPQFIFQYYREEENGRGNFPPRFSGLQFPNYSSELNVNALELDDSALYLCASSLDAGGLTETQYFGPGTRLLVL.

The rearrangement joins TRBV19 to TRBJ1-5; tentatively, D is TRBD1 (5 bases). The germline CDR1 and CDR2 sequences are LNHDA and SQIVND (reference sequence). Trimming pared 0 bases from V and 0 bases from J, leaving 18 bases between. The CDR3 consists of 19 residues. CDR3 amino acids: CASSIDFREQWDSNQPQHF. CDR3 coding DNA: TGTGCCAGTAGTATAGATTTCAGGGAACAATGGGATAGCAATCAGCCCCAGCATTTT. The variable domain in full, with the rest retrieved from reference TRBV19 and TRBJ1-5, is DGGITQSPKYLFRKEGQNVTLSCEQNLNHDAMYWYRQDPGQGLRLIYYSQIVNDFQKGDIAEGYSVSREKKESFPLTVTSAQKNPTAFYLCASSIDFREQWDSNQPQHFGDGTRLSIL.

The genes are TRBV29-1 and TRBJ2-2, with D possibly matching TRBD2 (7 bases). In germline, CDR1 is SQVTM, CDR2 ANQGSEA. Trimming left V 7 bases short and J 3 bases short, with 21 bases between. The CDR3 is 16 residues long. The CDR3 DNA is TGCAGCGCCCACCGAGGGGGGGGGTCCGACACCGGGGAGCTGTTTTTT. This sequence encodes CSAHRGGGSDTGELFF.

The chain links TRBV30 to TRBJ1-2, with a tentative D call TRBD1 (5 bases). Per the germline V gene, CDR1 is GTSNPN and CDR2 is SVGIG (reference sequence). The CDR3 is 15 amino acids. Trimming shortened V by 0 bases and J by 2 bases, and 13 bases separated the two germline ends. The DNA for the CDR3 is TGTGCCTGGAGTGTAGGCAGGGAAAGAAACTATGGCTACACCTTC. Translated: CAWSVGRERNYGYTF.